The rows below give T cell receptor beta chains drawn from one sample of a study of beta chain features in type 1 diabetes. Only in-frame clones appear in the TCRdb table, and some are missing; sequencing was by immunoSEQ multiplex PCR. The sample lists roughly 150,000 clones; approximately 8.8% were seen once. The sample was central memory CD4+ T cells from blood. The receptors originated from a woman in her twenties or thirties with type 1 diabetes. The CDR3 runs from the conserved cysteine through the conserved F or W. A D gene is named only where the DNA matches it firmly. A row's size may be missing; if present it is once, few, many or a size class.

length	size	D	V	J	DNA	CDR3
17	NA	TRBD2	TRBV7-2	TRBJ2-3	TGTGCCAGCAGATCTAGCGGCAGTAGCGTGAGGACAGATACGCAGTATTTT	CASRSSGSSVRTDTQYF
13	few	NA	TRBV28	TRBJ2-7	TGTGCCAGCAGTTCTACCGGCTCCTACGAGCAGTACTTC	CASSSTGSYEQYF
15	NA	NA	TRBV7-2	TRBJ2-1	TGTGCCAGCAGCTTAGGGGCAGCGGCCTACAATGAGCAGTTCTTC	CASSLGAAAYNEQFF
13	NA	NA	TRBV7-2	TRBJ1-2	TGTGCCAGCAGCTTCGACAGTAACTATGGCTACACCTTC	CASSFDSNYGYTF
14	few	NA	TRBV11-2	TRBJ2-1	TGTGCCAGCAGCTTGGGCGGAGGGGGCGATGAGCAGTTCTTC	CASSLGGGGDEQFF
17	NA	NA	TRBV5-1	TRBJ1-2	TGCGCCAGCTACGATCTGGACAGATCAAGCACCAACTATGGCTACACCTTC	CASYDLDRSSTNYGYTF
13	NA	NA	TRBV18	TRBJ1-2	TGTGCCAGCTCACTCGAGACAGACGATGGCTACACCTTC	CASSLETDDGYTF
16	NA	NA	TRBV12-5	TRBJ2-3	TGTGCTAGTGGCACTTACAGCAGCCGGAACACAGATACGCAGTATTTT	CASGTYSSRNTDTQYF
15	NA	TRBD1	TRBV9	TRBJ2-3	TGTGCCAGCAGCGCCCGGGACAGGGTAGGAGATACGCAGTATTTT	CASSARDRVGDTQYF
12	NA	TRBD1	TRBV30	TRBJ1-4	TGTGCCTGGAGTGTAGGGGGCGAAAAACTGTTTTTT	CAWSVGGEKLFF
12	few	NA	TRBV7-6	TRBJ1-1	TGTGCCAGCAGTGCTCAAATGGGAGGAGCTTTCTTT	CASSAQMGGAFF
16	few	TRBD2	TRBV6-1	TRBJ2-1	TGTGCCAGCAGTGCCCCGGGACTAGCGGGGCTCAATGAGCAGTTCTTC	CASSAPGLAGLNEQFF
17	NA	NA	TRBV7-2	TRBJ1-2	TGTGCCAGCAGCCCCACTCTCCAGGGTGGAGCTAACTATGGCTACACCTTC	CASSPTLQGGANYGYTF
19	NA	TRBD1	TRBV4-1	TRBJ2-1	TGCGCCAGCAGCCACGCACTGCGTAGGACAGGGAAAACATACAATGAGCAGTTCTTC	CASSHALRRTGKTYNEQFF
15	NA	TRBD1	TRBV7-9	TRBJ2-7	TGTGCCAGCAGCTTAGTCTCTGGGACAGCCTACGAGCAGTACTTC	CASSLVSGTAYEQYF
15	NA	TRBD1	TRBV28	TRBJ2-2	TGTGCCAGCAGCCAAGCCGGGACAGCAACCGGGGAGCTGTTTTTT	CASSQAGTATGELFF